One and the same sample provided the 28 T cell receptor beta chains below, sequenced in a study of cytomegalovirus exposure and HLA in healthy donors. PCR amplification relied on 60 Vbeta primers (plus 13 Jbeta primers). Assay: immunoSEQ multiplex PCR; the TCRdb copy retains only in-frame clones and omits some. The table for this sample gives about 110,000 clones. Specimen: PBMCs. All receptors come from a young man in good health and CMV-seronegative.

V usage is TRBV20-1 and J usage is TRBJ2-3; 11 bases agree with TRBD2. CDR1 and CDR2 from the germline V gene are DFQATT and SNEGSKA (reference sequence). CDR3 size: 11 residues. The CDR3 region is CLAGGTDTQYF. For the CDR3, the DNA is TGCTTAGCGGGGGGGACAGATACGCAGTATTTT.

This sequence joins TRBV2 and TRBJ1-2; 10 bases match TRBD1. The CDR3 sequence is 12 residues long. The germline V gene has CDR1 SNHLY and CDR2 FYNNEI. V shed 6 bases and J 8 bases; nucleotides not matched to a gene: 3. The CDR3 DNA sequence: TGTGCCAGCAGCGGGACAGGGGTCGGCTACACCTTC. This encodes CASSGTGVGYTF.

The V call is TRBV2, the J call TRBJ1-5; D remains ambiguous. The V gene's germline CDR1 is SNHLY and CDR2 FYNNEI. V was clipped by 7 bases and J by 2 bases, with 12 bases between them. The CDR3 sequence is 14 residues long. CDR3 protein: CASTIREGNQPQHF. The DNA of the CDR3 is TGTGCCAGCACCATCCGAGAGGGCAATCAGCCCCAGCATTTT.

Written as DNA, the CDR3 is TGTGCCAGCGACCGATTACTCATGGGGCATGAGCAGTTCTTC. It yields the protein CASDRLLMGHEQFF. The rearrangement uses TRBV2 and TRBJ2-1; D might be TRBD1 (5 bases). Trimming pared 8 bases from V and 8 bases from J, leaving 19 bases between. The length of the CDR3 is 14 residues. Germline-derived CDR1 and CDR2 are SNHLY and FYNNEI.

The chain couples TRBV2 to TRBJ2-1, with 14 positions matching TRBD2. Trimming took 8 bases from V and 0 from J; bases not matched to a gene: 3. CDR1 is SNHLY, CDR2 FYNNEI, per germline. This CDR3 comprises 16 residues. CDR3 sequence (DNA): TGTGCCAGCTGGACTAGCGGGAGGATCTCCTACAATGAGCAGTTCTTC. Its translation: CASWTSGRISYNEQFF.

With respect to this clone: The sample holds other DNA sequences that translate to the same CDR3. The genes are TRBV10-3 and TRBJ1-5; D is ambiguous. The V gene's germline CDR1 is ENHRY and CDR2 SYGVKD. This CDR3 has 15 residues. V shed 3 bases and J shed 0 bases, with 9 bases lying between them. The CDR3 nucleotides read TGTGCCATCAGTGAAGGGAGAAATAGCAATCAGCCCCAGCATTTT. This codes for CAISEGRNSNQPQHF.

The chain is built from TRBV19 and TRBJ2-1; TRBD1 agrees at 7 bases. The germline V gene has CDR1 LNHDA and CDR2 SQIVND (reference sequence). The V and J ends lost 1 base and 4 bases, in that order; junction bases with no gene match: 10. This CDR3 has 17 amino acids. Here the CDR3 reads CASSIVTGALGYNEQFF. CDR3 DNA: TGTGCCAGTAGTATAGTAACAGGGGCGCTTGGGTACAATGAGCAGTTCTTC.

V and J are TRBV28 and TRBJ2-7; 8 bases match TRBD2. V shed 2 bases, J shed 1 base, and the junction held 4 bases outside the gene matches. CDR1 and CDR2 from the germline V gene are MDHEN and SYDVKM. CDR3 length: 15 residues. CDR3 nucleotides: TGTGCCAGCAGTTTAGGGCGGGAGGTTTCCTACGAGCAGTACTTC. Translation gives CASSLGREVSYEQYF.

The chain recombines TRBV5-1 with TRBJ1-1; TRBD1 is a possible D gene (5 bases). The CDR3 spans 15 residues. The V end lost 0 bases, the J end lost 3 bases, and 12 bases lay between the germline ends. Germline assignment: CDR1 SGHRS and CDR2 YFSETQ. CDR3 residues: CASSLVVGGDTEAFF. CDR3 nucleotides: TGCGCCAGCAGCTTGGTTGTTGGGGGGGACACTGAAGCTTTCTTT.

This chain links TRBV4-1 with TRBJ1-1, with D unresolved. With 1 base removed from V and 5 bases from J, the gap between germline ends came to 11 bases. Germline V gene data show CDR1 as MGHRA and CDR2 as YSYEKL. The CDR3 is 14 amino acids. This CDR3 reads CASSQGLSRTEAFF. The CDR3 nucleotides read TGCGCCAGCAGCCAAGGACTCTCGAGAACTGAAGCTTTCTTT.

CDR3 in DNA: TGTGCCAGCAGTTACTCTATAGGGACAGGGAAAGTGGACCAGCATTTT. Translated, it gives CASSYSIGTGKVDQHF. The rearrangement uses TRBV6-5 and TRBJ1-5; 9 bases match TRBD1. With 0 bases clipped from V and 12 bases from J, the junction kept 12 bases outside the gene matches. The CDR3 has 16 amino acids. CDR1 MNHEY and CDR2 SVGAGI come from the germline V gene.

The rearrangement uses TRBV6-6 and TRBJ1-3; maybe TRBD1 (5 bases). V was cut by 1 base and J by 4 bases, with 8 bases left in between. CDR3 length: 14 amino acids. Germline V CDR1 and CDR2: MNHNY, SVGAGI (reference sequence). The CDR3 bases are TGTGCCAGCAGTTACTTGGCAGGGGGAAACACCATATATTTT. Its protein is CASSYLAGGNTIYF.

CDR3 bases: TGTGCCAGTAAGAGGGGACAGAGGAACACCGGGGAGCTGTTTTTT. It yields the protein CASKRGQRNTGELFF. The V gene is TRBV19, the J gene TRBJ2-2, with 7 positions matching TRBD1. Germline values: CDR1 LNHDA, CDR2 SQIVND (reference sequence). V lost 7 bases, J lost 1 base, and 6 bases stayed unmatched. The CDR3 has 15 amino acids.

The gene calls are TRBV7-9 and TRBJ1-1; D not resolved. V lost 5 bases and J 0 bases, leaving 10 bases between the germline ends. The germline V gene has CDR1 SEHNR and CDR2 FQNEAQ (reference sequence). The CDR3 sequence is 14 residues long. This chain's CDR3 is CASSPSGMNTEAFF. CDR3 sequence (DNA): TGTGCCAGCAGCCCCTCGGGGATGAACACTGAAGCTTTCTTT.

This chain connects TRBV27 to TRBJ1-3; no clear D. Germline CDR1 reads MNHEY; CDR2 reads SMNVEV (reference sequence). CDR3 size: 15 residues. Trimming took 3 bases from V and 0 from J, leaving 9 bases between them. The CDR3 loop is CASSFRGTSGNTIYF. The CDR3 DNA is TGTGCCAGCAGTTTCCGAGGTACCTCTGGAAACACCATATATTTT.

J is TRBJ2-7 and V is TRBV29-1, with 7 bases lining up with TRBD2. The CDR3 contains 11 residues. Looked up from germline, CDR1 is SQVTM and CDR2 is ANQGSEA. V was clipped by 3 bases and J by 5 bases; unmatched bases: 1. DNA for the CDR3: TGCAGCGTTGAGGGAGGGCACGAGCAGTACTTC. It is translated as CSVEGGHEQYF.

Worth noting for this clone: This CDR3 is also generated by other DNA sequences in the sample. The V and J genes are TRBV5-1 and TRBJ1-1; D not resolved. Germline CDR1 SGHRS, CDR2 YFSETQ. V was shortened by 0 bases and J by 2 bases, with 8 bases between the two germline ends. CDR3 size: 14 residues. In nucleotides, the CDR3 is TGCGCCAGCAGCTTGGTGTCCGTAAACACTGAAGCTTTCTTT. It codes for CASSLVSVNTEAFF.

The chain recombines TRBV19 with TRBJ2-2; 7 bases agree with TRBD2. The trim removed 5 bases at V and 4 bases at J, leaving 10 bases unmatched. Germline-derived CDR1 and CDR2 are LNHDA and SQIVND (reference sequence). The CDR3 is made up of 16 amino acids. This CDR3 reads CASSPRGGPSTGELFF. CDR3 DNA: TGTGCCAGTAGTCCGCGGGGAGGGCCGAGCACCGGGGAGCTGTTTTTT.

To note about this clone: The junction and the germline gene differ at one end; a read error may be behind it. V and J are TRBV6-5 and TRBJ1-1, with no clear D. The CDR3 consists of 15 residues. Looked up from germline, CDR1 is MNHEY and CDR2 is SVGAGI. DNA of the CDR3: TGTGCCAGCAGTTACTCAACTAGTATGAACGCTGAAGCTTTCTTT. The encoded protein is CASSYSTSMNAEAFF.

The rearrangement uses TRBV7-2 and TRBJ2-1; D remains unclear. Germline values: CDR1 SGHTA, CDR2 FQGNSA. The CDR3 has 11 residues. Trimming stripped 3 bases from V and 9 bases from J, with 6 bases between. In nucleotides, the CDR3 is TGTGCCAGCAGCTTTCAAGCTGAGCAGTTCTTC. It is translated as CASSFQAEQFF.

The chain employs TRBV7-9 and TRBJ2-2; D is perhaps TRBD1 (6 bases). CDR3 length: 14 residues. Trimming stripped 9 bases from V and 6 bases from J, with 17 bases between. Germline lookup yields CDR1 SEHNR and CDR2 FQNEAQ (reference sequence). CDR3 nucleotide sequence: TGTGCCAGTCAACACAGGGTTGGGTCCGGGGAGCTGTTTTTT. Translating gives CASQHRVGSGELFF.

The chain employs TRBV28 and TRBJ1-2; TRBD1 agrees at 8 bases. CDR1 is MDHEN and CDR2 is SYDVKM in the germline V gene. The CDR3 spans 15 residues. With 3 bases clipped from V and 4 bases from J, the junction kept 7 bases outside the gene matches. The CDR3 sequence is CASSFSGGAGYGYTF. The CDR3, as DNA: TGTGCCAGCAGTTTTTCAGGGGGCGCCGGCTATGGCTACACCTTC.

The rearrangement uses TRBV9 and TRBJ2-1, with TRBD2 as a possible D gene (7 bases). V was clipped by 3 bases and J by 6 bases, with 13 bases between them. From germline, CDR1 is SGDLS and CDR2 YYNGEE. The CDR3 covers 14 residues. This chain's CDR3 is CASSGGGAVNEQFF. The CDR3 nucleotides read TGTGCCAGCAGCGGAGGGGGGGCTGTCAATGAGCAGTTCTTC.

The V and J genes are TRBV9 and TRBJ2-3, with D tentatively TRBD1 (8 bases). The CDR3 is 14 residues long. Germline V lookup: CDR1 SGDLS, CDR2 YYNGEE. V lost 4 bases, J lost 4 bases, and 13 bases lay in between. DNA of the CDR3: TGTGCCAGCAGCCCTACAGGGGGGGCAGATACGCAGTATTTT. This translates into CASSPTGGADTQYF.

This chain links TRBV6-6 with TRBJ2-6; the D gene is possibly TRBD2 (6 bases). V was cut by 6 bases and J by 0 bases, with 6 bases left in between. Germline V gene lookup returns CDR1 MNHNY and CDR2 SVGAGI (reference sequence). This CDR3 comprises 14 residues. CDR3 loop: CASSGSSGANVLTF. CDR3 nucleotides: TGTGCCAGCAGCGGGAGCTCTGGGGCCAACGTCCTGACTTTC.

The chain recombines TRBV18 with TRBJ2-7; 8 bases agree with TRBD2. Germline CDR1 is KGHSH and CDR2 is LQKENI. The CDR3 is 14 amino acids. After removal of 4 bases from V and 6 bases from J, the junction contained 8 bases not matched to a gene. CDR3 sequence reads: CASSRLGREGEQYF. Here the CDR3 DNA reads TGTGCCAGCTCACGTCTCGGGAGGGAGGGCGAGCAGTACTTC. Based on the CDR3 plus reference TRBV18 and TRBJ2-7, the full variable domain is NAGVMQNPRHLVRRRGQEARLRCSPMKGHSHVYWYRQLPEEGLKFMVYLQKENIIDESGMPKERFSAEFPKEGPSILRIQQVVRGDSAAYFCASSRLGREGEQYFGPGTRLTVT.

The chain combines TRBV6-6 with TRBJ1-4; 7 bases agree with TRBD1. The CDR3 loop spans 14 amino acids. In germline, CDR1 is MNHNY, CDR2 SVGAGI (reference sequence). V was clipped by 8 bases and J by 5 bases; unmatched bases: 8. The CDR3 DNA is TGTGCCAGCGCCTCGGGACAGCGCAATGAAAAACTGTTTTTT. It specifies CASASGQRNEKLFF.

The chain is built from TRBV5-4 and TRBJ2-1; D may be TRBD1 (6 bases). Trimming removed 5 bases from V and 1 base from J, with 7 bases in between. Germline V lookup: CDR1 SGHNT, CDR2 YYREEE (reference sequence). This CDR3 has 13 residues. The CDR3 DNA follows: TGTGCCAGCAGAGGACAGTCCTACAATGAGCAGTTCTTC. Translating it yields CASRGQSYNEQFF.